Below, 10 T cell receptor beta chains from the same sample are listed, as sequenced in a study of human T cells and chemical hapten exposure. From the RACE reads, TCRdb called clonotypes with MiXCR, one entry per CDR3 protein. Of tens of thousands of distinct CDR3 sequences listed, 7.4% are singletons. Time point: healthy volunteer bleed at 2 weeks. RNA extraction used unfractionated whole blood as the source of total RNA. Sequenced input: whole blood. These receptors were collected from a human donor in good health. Some clones in this sample may be carry-over from other donors' samples.

This clonotype was recorded many times. This chain connects TRBV28 to TRBJ2-3; 9 nucleotides agree with TRBD1. The germline V gene has CDR1 MDHEN and CDR2 SYDVKM. The CDR3 covers 15 residues. After removal of 6 bases from V and 2 bases from J, the junction contained 6 bases not matched to a gene. The CDR3 DNA reads TGTGCCAGCAGGCCGACAGGGGGATACACAGATACGCAGTATTTT. It translates to CASRPTGGYTDTQYF.

J is TRBJ1-1 and V is TRBV20-1, with 8 bases that match TRBD1. From germline, CDR1 is DFQATT and CDR2 SNEGSKA (reference sequence). The CDR3 is made up of 14 amino acids. Trimming took 2 bases from V and 1 from J; bases not matched to a gene: 3. The DNA for the CDR3 is TGCAGTGCTAGACTCGACAGGGGGAACACTGAAGCTTTCTTT. This codes for CSARLDRGNTEAFF.

This clonotype has just a few counts. The chain employs TRBV27 and TRBJ2-7; TRBD2 might be the D (6 bases). CDR3 length: 16 amino acids. From germline, CDR1 is MNHEY and CDR2 SMNVEV (reference sequence). V was pared by 3 bases and J by 5 bases, with 20 bases between. The CDR3 DNA reads TGTGCCAGCAGTTTTTTAGCCTCCGGGAGCCTGGACGAGCAGTACTTC. Translation gives CASSFLASGSLDEQYF.

The chain uses TRBV5-1 and TRBJ2-3; possible D gene TRBD2, 5 bases. The CDR3 runs 16 residues. V was cut by 1 base and J by 2 bases, with 14 bases left in between. Germline V CDR1 and CDR2: SGHRS, YFSETQ. CDR3 DNA sequence: TGCGCCAGCAGCTTGTATGGGAGCGGCTCCACAGATACGCAGTATTTT. It specifies CASSLYGSGSTDTQYF. The entire variable domain, with the rest obtained from reference TRBV5-1 and TRBJ2-3, is as follows: KAGVTQTPRYLIKTRGQQVTLSCSPISGHRSVSWYQQTPGQGLQFLFEYFSETQRNKGNFPGRFSGRQFSNSRSEMNVSTLELGDSALYLCASSLYGSGSTDTQYFGPGTRLTVL.

V is TRBV30 and J is TRBJ2-7; 8 positions match TRBD1. V lost 2 bases to trimming and J lost 3 bases; unmatched junction nucleotides: 6. The CDR3 loop spans 14 amino acids. Germline V gene sequence: CDR1 GTSNPN, CDR2 SVGIG (reference sequence). This chain's CDR3 is CAWSPPGTGYEQYF. The CDR3 region has the DNA TGTGCCTGGAGTCCCCCTGGGACAGGCTACGAGCAGTACTTC.

This clonotype was picked up a small number of times. The chain recombines TRBV25-1 with TRBJ2-3, with unresolved D. The V end was cut by 3 bases, the J end by 10 bases, with 5 bases between. CDR1 MGHDK and CDR2 SYGVNS come from the germline V gene. The CDR3 covers 10 residues. CDR3 DNA: TGTGCCAGCAGTGATACGGCGCAGTATTTT. This codes for CASSDTAQYF.

The V and J genes are TRBV5-1 and TRBJ2-7; D is ambiguous. Germline CDR1 reads SGHRS; CDR2 reads YFSETQ. V dropped 0 bases and J dropped 10 bases, with 11 bases sitting between them. The CDR3 runs 12 residues. The CDR3 DNA sequence: TGCGCCAGCAGCTTGGAGGGTGTCGGCCAGTACTTC. Its protein is CASSLEGVGQYF. The full variable domain, with the rest looked up from reference TRBV5-1 and TRBJ2-7, is KAGVTQTPRYLIKTRGQQVTLSCSPISGHRSVSWYQQTPGQGLQFLFEYFSETQRNKGNFPGRFSGRQFSNSRSEMNVSTLELGDSALYLCASSLEGVGQYFGPGTRLTVT.

This clonotype was counted many times. The V and J genes are TRBV12-3 or TRBV12-4 and TRBJ2-1; TRBD2 aligns across 11 bases. The CDR3 extends over 15 amino acids. The junction had 4 bases not matched to a gene; V was cut back by 6 bases and J by 3 bases. The CDR3 sequence: CASRQGLADYNEQFF. The CDR3 coding sequence is TGTGCCAGCAGACAGGGACTAGCGGACTACAATGAGCAGTTCTTC.

By sample fraction, this clonotype is medium-sized. This chain's CDR3 is CASSGRTTNYGYTF. The CDR3 nucleotides are TGTGCCAGCAGCGGACGGACTACTAACTATGGCTACACCTTC. The chain couples TRBV12-3 or TRBV12-4 to TRBJ1-2; no firm D call. The length of the CDR3 is 14 residues. Deletions cut 6 bases from V and 0 bases from J, with 11 bases between.

V usage is TRBV9 and J usage is TRBJ2-7, with 8 bases aligning to TRBD2. This CDR3 has 12 residues. V lost 4 bases to trimming and J lost 5 bases; unmatched junction nucleotides: 2. Germline lookup yields CDR1 SGDLS and CDR2 YYNGEE. The CDR3 nucleotides read TGTGCCAGCAGCCGGGGGGGGGACGAGCAGTACTTC. It is translated as CASSRGGDEQYF. Filled out from reference TRBV9 and TRBJ2-7, the complete variable domain reads DSGVTQTPKHLITATGQRVTLRCSPRSGDLSVYWYQQSLDQGLQFLIQYYNGEERAKGNILERFSAQQFPDLHSELNLSSLELGDSALYFCASSRGGDEQYFGPGTRLTVT.